The T cell receptor beta chain under discussion was sequenced for a study of Graves' ophthalmopathy and Graves' hyperthyroidism. CDR3 length equals 15 residues. J lost 8 bases, V lost 4 bases, and 6 bases had no gene match. The V gene's germline CDR1 is SGHRS and CDR2 YFSETQ. At least ten counts were recorded for this clonotype. TCR beta CDR3 regions were amplified from RNA transcripts. First-round RT-PCR with HTBI primers preceded a second-round multiplex PCR. TCRdb passed the multiplex PCR reads through MiXCR, listing each CDR3 protein once. This sample has about 1.1 million distinct CDR3 sequences, with about two fifths found just once.

The TCR comes from an adult man with Graves' hyperthyroidism. The rearrangement uses TRBV5-1 and TRBJ2-7, with 16 bases aligning to TRBD2. Sequenced input: peripheral blood or thyroid tissue (not recorded which). In nucleotides, the CDR3 is TGCGCCAGCAGCACGGGACTAGCGGGGGGGCCTCAGCAGTACTTC. This codes for CASSTGLAGGPQQYF.